This TCR beta chain was identified in a study of T cells in localized non-small cell lung cancer. Study-level results: Sequencing was limited to one tumor region, leaving the possibility of heterogeneity open.

Germline values: CDR1 LNHDA, CDR2 SQIVND (reference sequence). The CDR3 is made up of 15 amino acids. The ends lost 6 bases at V and 1 base at J; junction bases unmatched: 8. Here immunoSEQ multiplex PCR was the method, and the copy in TCRdb shows in-frame clones only, minus some. The sample lists over 20,000 clones, about 90% occurring once. Regarding this clone: Its antigen remains unknown.

The source is a male donor aged 60 or over with stage I squamous cell lung carcinoma. The chain has TRBV19 and TRBJ1-1; 7 nucleotides line up with TRBD1. The sample in question was peripheral blood, obtained before any cancer treatment. As DNA, the CDR3 is TGTGCCAGTAGATTCAGGGGACAGTCGAACACTGAAGCTTTCTTT. Protein: CASRFRGQSNTEAFF.